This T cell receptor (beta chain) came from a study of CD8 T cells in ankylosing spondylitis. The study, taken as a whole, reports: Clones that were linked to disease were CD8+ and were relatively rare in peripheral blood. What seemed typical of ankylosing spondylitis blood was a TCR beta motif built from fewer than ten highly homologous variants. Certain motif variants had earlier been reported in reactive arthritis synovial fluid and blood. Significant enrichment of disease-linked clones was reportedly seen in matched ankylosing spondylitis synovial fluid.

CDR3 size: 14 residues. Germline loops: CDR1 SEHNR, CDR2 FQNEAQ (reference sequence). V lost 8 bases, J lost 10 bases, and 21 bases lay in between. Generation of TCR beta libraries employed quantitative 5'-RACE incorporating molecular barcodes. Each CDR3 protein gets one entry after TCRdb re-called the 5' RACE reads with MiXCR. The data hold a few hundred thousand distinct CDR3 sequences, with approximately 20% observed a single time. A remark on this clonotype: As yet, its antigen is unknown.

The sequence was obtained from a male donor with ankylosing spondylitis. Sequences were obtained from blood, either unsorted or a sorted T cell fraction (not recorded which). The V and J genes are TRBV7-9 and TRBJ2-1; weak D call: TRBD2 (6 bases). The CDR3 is CASGRDFGLIEQFF. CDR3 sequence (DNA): TGTGCCAGCGGCCGGGACTTCGGATTGATAGAGCAGTTCTTC. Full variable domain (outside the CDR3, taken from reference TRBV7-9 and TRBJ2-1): DTGVSQNPRHKITKRGQNVTFRCDPISEHNRLYWYRQTLGQGPEFLTYFQNEAQLEKSRLLSDRFSAERPKGSFSTLEIQRTEQGDSAMYLCASGRDFGLIEQFFGPGTRLTVL.